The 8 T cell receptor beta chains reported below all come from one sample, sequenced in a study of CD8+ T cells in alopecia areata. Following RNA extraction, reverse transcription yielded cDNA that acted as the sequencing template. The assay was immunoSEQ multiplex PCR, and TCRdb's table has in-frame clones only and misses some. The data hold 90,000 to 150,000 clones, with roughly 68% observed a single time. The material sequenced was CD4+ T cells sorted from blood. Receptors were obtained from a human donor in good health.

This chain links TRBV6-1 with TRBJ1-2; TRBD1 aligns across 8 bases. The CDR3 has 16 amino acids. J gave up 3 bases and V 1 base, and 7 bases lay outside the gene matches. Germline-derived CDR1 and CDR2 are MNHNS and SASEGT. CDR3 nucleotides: TGTGCCAGCAGTGAAGTATCCCAGGGGGCCCACTATGGCTACACCTTC. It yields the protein CASSEVSQGAHYGYTF.

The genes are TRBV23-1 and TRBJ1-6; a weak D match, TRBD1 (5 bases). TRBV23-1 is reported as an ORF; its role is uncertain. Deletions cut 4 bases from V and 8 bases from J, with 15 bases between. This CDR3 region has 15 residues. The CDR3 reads CASSPRGGSDSPLHF. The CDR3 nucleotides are TGCGCCAGCAGTCCACGTGGGGGTAGTGATTCACCCCTCCACTTT.

CDR3 in amino acids: CASSLVPPLEQYF. In DNA, the CDR3 is TGCGCCAGCAGCTTGGTTCCCCCCCTGGAGCAGTACTTC. The chain joins TRBV5-1 to TRBJ2-7; D not certain. Trimming removed 0 bases at V and 7 bases at J, with 11 bases between. Germline V gene sequence: CDR1 SGHRS, CDR2 YFSETQ. This CDR3 is 13 amino acids long.

This CDR3 is CAWSVPAGANVLTF. CDR3 nucleotide sequence: TGTGCCTGGAGTGTACCCGCTGGGGCCAACGTCCTGACTTTC. This sequence joins TRBV30 and TRBJ2-6; D call uncertain. The CDR3 runs to 14 residues. In germline, CDR1 is GTSNPN, CDR2 SVGIG (reference sequence). Trimming removed 0 bases from V and 2 bases from J, with 5 bases in between.

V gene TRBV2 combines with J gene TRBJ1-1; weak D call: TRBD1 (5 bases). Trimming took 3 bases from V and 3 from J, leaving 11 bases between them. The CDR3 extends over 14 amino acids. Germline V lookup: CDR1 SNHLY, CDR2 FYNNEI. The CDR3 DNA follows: TGTGCCAGCAGTGAGGGGGTGTCGCACACTGAAGCTTTCTTT. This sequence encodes CASSEGVSHTEAFF.

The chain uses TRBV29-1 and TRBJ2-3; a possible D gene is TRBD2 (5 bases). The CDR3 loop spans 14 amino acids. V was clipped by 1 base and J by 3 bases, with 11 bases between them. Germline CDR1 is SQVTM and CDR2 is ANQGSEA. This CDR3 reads CSVEGRGRTDTQYF. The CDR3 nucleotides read TGCAGCGTTGAAGGCCGGGGTCGGACAGATACGCAGTATTTT.

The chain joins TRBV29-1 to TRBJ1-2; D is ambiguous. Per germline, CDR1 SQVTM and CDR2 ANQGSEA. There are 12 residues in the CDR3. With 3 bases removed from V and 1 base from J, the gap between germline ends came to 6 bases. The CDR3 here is CSVEWVNYGYTF. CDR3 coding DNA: TGCAGCGTTGAGTGGGTTAACTATGGCTACACCTTC.

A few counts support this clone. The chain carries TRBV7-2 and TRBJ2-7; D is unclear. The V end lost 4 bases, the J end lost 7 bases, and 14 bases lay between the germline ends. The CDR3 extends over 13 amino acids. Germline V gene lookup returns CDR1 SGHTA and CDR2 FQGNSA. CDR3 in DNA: TGTGCCAGCAGCTCCTACCTCCCGGTTGAGCAGTACTTC. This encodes CASSSYLPVEQYF. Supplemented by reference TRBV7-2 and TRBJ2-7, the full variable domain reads GAGVSQSPSNKVTEKGKDVELRCDPISGHTALYWYRQSLGQGLEFLIYFQGNSAPDKSGLPSDRFSAERTGGSVSTLTIQRTQQEDSAVYLCASSSYLPVEQYFGPGTRLTVT.